The sequence of this TCR beta chain was determined in a study of T cell responses to AZD1222 COVID-19 vaccine. Study details: The analysis combined second doses at about 4 or about 12 weeks.

Germline CDR1 is MNHNS and CDR2 is SASEGT. V was pared by 0 bases and J by 0 bases, with 13 bases between. The length of the CDR3 is 17 residues. Measured with immunoSEQ multiplex PCR; TCRdb has only the in-frame clones, and not every one. The sample yields around 120,000 clones, roughly 90% seen once. The receptor was isolated from an adult in good health. The V call is TRBV6-1, the J call TRBJ2-3; D may be TRBD1 or TRBD2 (5 bases each). The sequencing here drew on peripheral blood, taken on day 0 of AZD1222 vaccination. CDR3 protein: CASSEAGTGQSTDTQYF. For the CDR3, the DNA is TGTGCCAGCAGTGAAGCGGGGACGGGGCAGAGCACAGATACGCAGTATTTT.